Sequencing of this T cell receptor beta chain was carried out in a study of T cells in Graves' hyperthyroidism and ophthalmopathy. Amplified regions were TCR beta CDR3 sequences from RNA transcripts. A first-round RT-PCR of the TCR CDR3 used the HTBI primer set. TCRdb reprocessed the multiplex PCR reads via MiXCR and lists one record per CDR3 protein. The sample holds 200,000 to 250,000 distinct CDR3 sequences, approximately 25% seen once. Diagnoses rested on clinical symptoms, serum thyroxine and TRAb, thyroid ultrasound and orbital computed tomography. V lost 4 bases to trimming and J lost 10 bases, with 10 bases between them. The CDR3 extends over 12 amino acids.

The TCR was taken from a woman between 40 and 50 years old with Graves' ophthalmopathy. This chain uses TRBV12-3 or TRBV12-4 with TRBJ1-4, with a weak D call TRBD1 (5 bases). Specimen: blood. Here the CDR3 reads CASSYRSGKLFF. CDR3 nucleotide sequence: TGTGCCAGCAGTTACAGGTCTGGAAAACTGTTTTTT.